This TCR beta chain was sequenced in a study of blood T cells in healthy people across ages. As for the study in general: Template switching retrieved approximately one barcoded beta molecule for each two T cells. Overall study findings and caveats: The diversity estimates, figures obtained from one million T cells, were considered underestimates.

Only a few counts were recorded for this clonotype. Its matching antigen is unknown. Germline trimming cut 1 base from V and 8 bases from J; bases unmatched to any gene: 10. CDR3 length: 16 residues. Germline V gives CDR1 LNHNV, CDR2 YYDKDF (reference sequence). Each individual donor underwent a draw of approximately 9.8 milliliters of peripheral blood. Through a sample-barcoded 5' primer and a J-beta primer mix, a second PCR was run for roughly 6 to 12 cycles. TCRdb re-called the 5' RACE reads through MiXCR, storing one row per CDR3 protein. The table lists roughly 1.9 million distinct CDR3 sequences, roughly two fifths of them singletons.

The TCR was taken from a human donor in good health. Sequenced sample: blood. The chain couples TRBV15 to TRBJ2-1; 8 nucleotides align to TRBD2. This CDR3 reads CATSRAARGGWHEQFF. The CDR3 DNA follows: TGTGCCACCAGCAGAGCCGCTCGGGGGGGATGGCATGAGCAGTTCTTC.